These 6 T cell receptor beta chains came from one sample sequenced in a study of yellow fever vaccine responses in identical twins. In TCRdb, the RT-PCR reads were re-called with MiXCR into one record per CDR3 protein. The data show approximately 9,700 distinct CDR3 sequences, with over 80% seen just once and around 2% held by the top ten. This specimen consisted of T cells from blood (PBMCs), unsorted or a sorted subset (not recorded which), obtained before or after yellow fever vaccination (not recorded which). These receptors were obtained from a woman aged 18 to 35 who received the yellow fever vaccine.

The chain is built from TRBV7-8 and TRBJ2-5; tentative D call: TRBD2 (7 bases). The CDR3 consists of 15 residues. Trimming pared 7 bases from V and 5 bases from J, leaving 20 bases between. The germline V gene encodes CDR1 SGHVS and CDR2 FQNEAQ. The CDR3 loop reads CASNPRAGARETQYF. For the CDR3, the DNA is TGTGCCAGCAACCCCCGGGCGGGGGCACGGGAGACCCAGTACTTC.

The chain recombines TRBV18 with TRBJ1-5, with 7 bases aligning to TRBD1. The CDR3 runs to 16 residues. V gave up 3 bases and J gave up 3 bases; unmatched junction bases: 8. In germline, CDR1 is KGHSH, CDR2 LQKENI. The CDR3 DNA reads TGTGCCAGCTCACCGGCCAAGGGGGCCGTCAATCAGCCCCAGCATTTT. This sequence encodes CASSPAKGAVNQPQHF. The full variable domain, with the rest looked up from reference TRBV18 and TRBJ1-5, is NAGVMQNPRHLVRRRGQEARLRCSPMKGHSHVYWYRQLPEEGLKFMVYLQKENIIDESGMPKERFSAEFPKEGPSILRIQQVVRGDSAAYFCASSPAKGAVNQPQHFGDGTRLSIL.

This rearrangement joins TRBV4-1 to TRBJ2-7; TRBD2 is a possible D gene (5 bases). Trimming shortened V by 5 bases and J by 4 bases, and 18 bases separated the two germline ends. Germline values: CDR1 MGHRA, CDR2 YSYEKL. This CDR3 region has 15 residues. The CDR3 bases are TGCGCCAGCAGCAGGATAGGTAACGGGGAATACGAGCAGTACTTC. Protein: CASSRIGNGEYEQYF.

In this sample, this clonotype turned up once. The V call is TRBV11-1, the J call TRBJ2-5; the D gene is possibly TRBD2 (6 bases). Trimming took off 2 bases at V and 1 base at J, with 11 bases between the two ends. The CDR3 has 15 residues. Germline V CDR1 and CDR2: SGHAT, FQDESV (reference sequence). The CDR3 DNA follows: TGTGCCAGCAGCTTATACGGGGGTTCCCAAGAGACCCAGTACTTC. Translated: CASSLYGGSQETQYF.

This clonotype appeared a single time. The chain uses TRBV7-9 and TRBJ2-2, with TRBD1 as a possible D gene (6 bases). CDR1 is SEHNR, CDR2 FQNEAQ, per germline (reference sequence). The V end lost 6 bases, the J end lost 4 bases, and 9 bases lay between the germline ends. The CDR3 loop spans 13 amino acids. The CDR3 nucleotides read TGTGCCAGCAGTGGACAGTCCACCGGGGAGCTGTTTTTT. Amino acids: CASSGQSTGELFF.

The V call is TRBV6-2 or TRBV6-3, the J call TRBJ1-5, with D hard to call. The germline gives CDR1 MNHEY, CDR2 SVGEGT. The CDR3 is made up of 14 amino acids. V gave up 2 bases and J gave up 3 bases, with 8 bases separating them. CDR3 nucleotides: TGTGCCAGCAGTTACATGGAGTTCAATCAGCCCCAGCATTTT. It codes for CASSYMEFNQPQHF.